The next 18 T cell receptor beta chains were all read from a single sample in a study of shared clonotypes between healthy human individuals. Repertoires were generated with immunoSEQ multiplex PCR, while TCRdb's copy carries only in-frame clones and drops some. The profile shows some 1,900,000 clones, about 95% of them singletons. As defined, naive CD8 cells were CD45RO-negative and positively selected for CCR7, with terminally differentiated effector memory CD45RA+ cells excluded. The sample comprised naive CD8+ T cells sorted from blood. The source is a man aged 18 to 30 in good health.

The chain links TRBV6-5 to TRBJ2-7; 8 nucleotides agree with TRBD2. Germline CDR1 MNHEY, CDR2 SVGAGI. The ends lost 9 bases at V and 2 bases at J; junction bases unmatched: 6. The CDR3 has 13 residues. The CDR3 DNA reads TGTGCCAGATTACCGCGGGAGGCCTACGAGCAGTACTTC. Its protein product is CARLPREAYEQYF.

The genes are TRBV27 and TRBJ2-7, with D possibly TRBD2 on 6 matching bases. CDR1 MNHEY and CDR2 SMNVEV come from the germline V gene (reference sequence). Trimming took 3 bases from V and 5 from J, leaving 11 bases between them. The CDR3 spans 13 residues. CDR3 sequence (DNA): TGTGCCAGCAGTTTCTTGGGGGGTAACGAGCAGTACTTC. This encodes CASSFLGGNEQYF.

This clone was observed a handful of times. The genes are TRBV7-2 and TRBJ2-2; D is unclear. The CDR3 loop spans 13 amino acids. Deletions cut 5 bases from V and 6 bases from J, with 10 bases between. Germline V gives CDR1 SGHTA, CDR2 FQGNSA. CDR3 sequence: CASSQLIAGELFF. For the CDR3, the DNA is TGTGCCAGCAGCCAACTGATCGCCGGGGAGCTGTTTTTT.

To note about this clone: Other nucleotide sequences in the sample specify the same CDR3. The chain is built from TRBV5-1 and TRBJ2-3, with D possibly TRBD1 on 5 matching bases. The V gene lost 3 bases and the J gene lost 1 base, with 9 bases spanning the gap. Germline values: CDR1 SGHRS, CDR2 YFSETQ. The CDR3 runs to 14 residues. CDR3 region: CASSSGQGTDTQYF. The CDR3, as DNA: TGCGCCAGCAGCTCCGGACAAGGCACAGATACGCAGTATTTT.

J is TRBJ1-2 and V is TRBV4-1; D is possibly TRBD1 (6 bases). The CDR3 has 15 amino acids. The V end lost 2 bases, the J end lost 4 bases, and 14 bases lay between the germline ends. CDR1 and CDR2 from the germline V gene are MGHRA and YSYEKL. The CDR3 loop is CASSQQRGQFYGYTF. The CDR3 DNA is TGCGCCAGCAGCCAACAACGCGGACAGTTCTATGGCTACACCTTC.

As for this clone: Other DNA sequences in this specimen translate into the identical CDR3. The rearrangement links TRBV29-1 to TRBJ2-7; TRBD2 matches at 11 bases. Germline CDR1 SQVTM, CDR2 ANQGSEA. The CDR3 consists of 12 residues. The ends lost 7 bases at V and 3 bases at J; junction bases unmatched: 2. CDR3 sequence (DNA): TGCAGCGCTGGGACTAGCGGCTACGAGCAGTACTTC. As protein: CSAGTSGYEQYF.

The V and J genes are TRBV6-5 and TRBJ2-3, with 7 bases that match TRBD1. Germline CDR1 and CDR2: MNHEY and SVGAGI. CDR3 length: 16 residues. The trim removed 0 bases at V and 0 bases at J, leaving 3 bases unmatched. In DNA form, the CDR3 reads TGTGCCAGCAGTTACTCGGGACAGACTAGCACAGATACGCAGTATTTT. Its protein is CASSYSGQTSTDTQYF.

The V and J genes are TRBV28 and TRBJ1-3, with D perhaps matching TRBD1 (6 bases). The CDR3 extends over 13 amino acids. Looked up from germline, CDR1 is MDHEN and CDR2 is SYDVKM. The V gene lost 8 bases and the J gene lost 4 bases, with 12 bases spanning the gap. The CDR3 coding sequence is TGTGCCAGCCCTGACAGGTTCGGAAACACCATATATTTT. This codes for CASPDRFGNTIYF.

About this clone itself: The same CDR3 arises from other DNA sequences in this sample as well. CDR3 nucleotides: TGTGCCAGCAGCGTAGGTGGGAGCACCGGGGAGCTGTTTTTT. Protein: CASSVGGSTGELFF. The chain uses TRBV9 and TRBJ2-2, with D tentatively TRBD2 (5 bases). Germline values: CDR1 SGDLS, CDR2 YYNGEE. V lost 0 bases and J 4 bases, leaving 7 bases between the germline ends. This CDR3 has 14 amino acids.

This clone occurred once. The V call is TRBV7-8, the J call TRBJ1-1; 9 nucleotides line up with TRBD1. This CDR3 is built from 15 residues. CDR1 SGHVS and CDR2 FQNEAQ come from the germline V gene. With V trimmed by 4 bases and J by 1 base, 4 bases remained unmatched. In nucleotides, the CDR3 is TGTGCCAGCAGCTCGGAGGGACAGGGGAACACTGAAGCTTTCTTT. This translates into CASSSEGQGNTEAFF.

This clone was observed once. This sequence joins TRBV7-9 and TRBJ2-3; D uncertain. V lost 5 bases, J lost 3 bases, and 21 bases lay in between. The CDR3 runs 17 residues. Germline V gene data show CDR1 as SEHNR and CDR2 as FQNEAQ (reference sequence). CDR3 sequence: CASSPSTGTDRTDTQYF. The CDR3 coding sequence is TGTGCCAGCAGCCCCTCGACGGGCACAGATCGAACAGATACGCAGTATTTT.

This clone appeared a single time. The chain employs TRBV19 and TRBJ1-1, with D hard to call. Germline CDR1 is LNHDA and CDR2 is SQIVND (reference sequence). The CDR3 has 15 residues. Trimming cost V 1 base and J 2 bases, with 11 bases left between them. The CDR3 here is CASSIVPETNTEAFF. DNA of the CDR3: TGTGCCAGTAGTATAGTCCCGGAGACTAACACTGAAGCTTTCTTT.

In this sample, this clone turned up once. This chain links TRBV20-1 with TRBJ1-2; D is unclear. The CDR3 runs 11 residues. CDR1 and CDR2 from the germline V gene are DFQATT and SNEGSKA (reference sequence). CDR3 amino acids: CSPGQAYGYTF. The CDR3 bases are TGCAGCCCGGGCCAGGCCTATGGCTACACCTTC.

A note on this clone: The identical CDR3 is also encoded by other nucleotide sequences in the sample. The chain recombines TRBV10-1 with TRBJ1-1; D is uncertain. With 3 bases removed from V and 2 bases from J, the gap between germline ends came to 4 bases. CDR1 is WNHNN, CDR2 SYGVQD, per germline (reference sequence). The CDR3 sequence is 12 residues long. The CDR3 DNA sequence: TGCGCCAGCAGTGACTCAAACACTGAAGCTTTCTTT. Residues: CASSDSNTEAFF.

The gene calls are TRBV5-4 and TRBJ1-4; 8 bases line up with TRBD1. The CDR3 consists of 14 residues. CDR1 is SGHNT, CDR2 YYREEE, per germline (reference sequence). V shed 4 bases, J shed 8 bases, and the junction held 7 bases outside the gene matches. CDR3: CASSRDRMSEKLFF. In nucleotides, the CDR3 is TGTGCCAGCAGCCGGGACAGGATGTCGGAAAAACTGTTTTTT. Variable domain in full (rest from reference TRBV5-4 and TRBJ1-4): ETGVTQSPTHLIKTRGQQVTLRCSSQSGHNTVSWYQQALGQGPQFIFQYYREEENGRGNFPPRFSGLQFPNYSSELNVNALELDDSALYLCASSRDRMSEKLFFGSGTQLSVL.

The chain recombines TRBV11-2 with TRBJ2-3; the D is unclear. CDR1 and CDR2 from the germline V gene are SGHAT and FQNNGV. The V end lost 0 bases, the J end lost 8 bases, and 0 bases lay between the germline ends. The CDR3 has 10 amino acids. CDR3 amino acids: CASSLDTQYF. CDR3 coding DNA: TGTGCCAGCAGCTTAGATACGCAGTATTTT.

The chain links TRBV19 to TRBJ2-6; a weak D match, TRBD2 (6 bases). The CDR3 spans 16 residues. Germline CDR1 reads LNHDA; CDR2 reads SQIVND (reference sequence). The V and J ends lost 4 bases and 2 bases respectively, with 12 bases between them. The chain's CDR3 is CASSTGEGTGANVLTF. In DNA form, the CDR3 reads TGTGCCAGTAGTACGGGGGAAGGGACTGGGGCCAACGTCCTGACTTTC.

This chain links TRBV9 with TRBJ1-5, with a tentative D call TRBD1 (6 bases). This CDR3 spans 14 amino acids. Germline V gene sequence: CDR1 SGDLS, CDR2 YYNGEE. With 3 bases removed from V and 2 bases from J, the gap between germline ends came to 9 bases. CDR3 in amino acids: CASSGAGGNQPQHF. In DNA form, the CDR3 reads TGTGCCAGCAGCGGGGCAGGGGGCAATCAGCCCCAGCATTTT.